Listed here are 23 T cell receptor beta chains from one sample, sequenced in a study of T cells in Graves' hyperthyroidism and ophthalmopathy. TCR beta CDR3 region amplification was performed from RNA transcripts. Researchers ran a first-round RT-PCR on the TCR CDR3 using the HTBI primer set. TCRdb redid the calling of the multiplex PCR reads with MiXCR, one entry per CDR3 protein. The table has about half a million distinct CDR3 sequences, roughly 22% seen once. Sequencing was carried out using blood. The receptors here all came from a woman aged 70-85 years with Graves' ophthalmopathy.

Comments on this clonotype: Germline is not matched at one junction end, which may reflect a read error. The rearrangement uses TRBV7-9 and TRBJ2-1; 7 positions agree with TRBD1. This CDR3 spans 19 amino acids. Per germline, CDR1 SEHNR and CDR2 FQNEAQ (reference sequence). The CDR3 DNA follows: TGTGCCAGCAGCCTAGCCACCCGGGACAGACAAAAACTAGACAATGAGCAGTTCTTC. It specifies CASSLATRDRQKLDNEQFF.

V is TRBV7-9 and J is TRBJ2-3; D is unclear. Per germline, CDR1 SEHNR and CDR2 FQNEAQ (reference sequence). Trimming cost V 6 bases and J 6 bases, with 16 bases left between them. The CDR3 is made up of 14 amino acids. The CDR3, as DNA: TGTGCCAGCAGTCAAACTGAGTCAAGGGATACGCAGTATTTT. The encoded protein is CASSQTESRDTQYF.

The chain employs TRBV18 and TRBJ1-1, with a tentative D call TRBD1 (6 bases). V shed 3 bases and J shed 0 bases, with 14 bases lying between them. This CDR3 region has 16 residues. Germline V gene sequence: CDR1 KGHSH, CDR2 LQKENI. This chain's CDR3 is CASSPTDRSLNTEAFF. CDR3 sequence (DNA): TGTGCCAGCTCACCGACGGACAGATCTTTGAACACTGAAGCTTTCTTT. Filled out from reference TRBV18 and TRBJ1-1, the complete variable domain reads NAGVMQNPRHLVRRRGQEARLRCSPMKGHSHVYWYRQLPEEGLKFMVYLQKENIIDESGMPKERFSAEFPKEGPSILRIQQVVRGDSAAYFCASSPTDRSLNTEAFFGQGTRLTVV.

Only a few counts were recorded for this clonotype. The gene calls are TRBV6-2 or TRBV6-3 and TRBJ2-3; D remains ambiguous. From germline, CDR1 is MNHEY and CDR2 SVGEGT. This CDR3 comprises 12 residues. Between the trimmed V and J ends, which lost 6 bases and 5 bases, there was a span of 9 bases. CDR3 in amino acids: CASSRTQDTQYF. The CDR3 DNA sequence: TGTGCCAGCAGCCGGACCCAAGATACGCAGTATTTT.

This clonotype appeared many times. The chain has TRBV28 and TRBJ1-1; D may be TRBD1 (5 bases). Germline loops: CDR1 MDHEN, CDR2 SYDVKM. This CDR3 region has 13 residues. Trimming took off 6 bases at V and 1 base at J, with 9 bases between the two ends. Written as DNA, the CDR3 is TGTGCCAGCAGCGCAGGGAGGAACACTGAAGCTTTCTTT. This codes for CASSAGRNTEAFF.

CDR3 sequence reads: CASSLRGQYEQYF. CDR3 nucleotides: TGCGCCAGCAGCCTTAGGGGACAATACGAGCAGTACTTC. This rearrangement joins TRBV4-1 to TRBJ2-7; tentatively, D is TRBD1 (6 bases). The CDR3 totals 13 residues. The V gene's germline CDR1 is MGHRA and CDR2 YSYEKL. Trimming cost V 4 bases and J 4 bases, with 11 bases left between them.

This clonotype has a count of ten or more. This sequence joins TRBV11-2 and TRBJ2-3, with D hard to call. V gave up 1 base and J gave up 0 bases, with 5 bases separating them. The CDR3 covers 14 residues. Germline V gene sequence: CDR1 SGHAT, CDR2 FQNNGV. CDR3 bases: TGTGCCAGCAGCTTAGGTCACAGCACAGATACGCAGTATTTT. Protein product: CASSLGHSTDTQYF.

This sequence joins TRBV6-2 or TRBV6-3 and TRBJ2-1, with 13 bases aligning to TRBD2. Germline CDR1 and CDR2: MNHEY and SVGEGT. The CDR3 is 16 residues long. After removal of 1 base from V and 4 bases from J, the junction contained 1 base not matched to a gene. The CDR3 DNA follows: TGTGCCAGCAGTTACTGGACTAGCGGGAGATACAATGAGCAGTTCTTC. As protein: CASSYWTSGRYNEQFF.

This clonotype was found many times. This chain connects TRBV7-2 to TRBJ2-5; 10 bases are shared with TRBD1. The CDR3 extends over 15 amino acids. The V gene end was trimmed by 5 bases and the J gene end by 2 bases; junction bases not matched to a gene: 5. Germline-derived CDR1 and CDR2 are SGHTA and FQGNSA. The CDR3 loop is CASSKGQGKQETQYF. The CDR3 DNA is TGTGCCAGCAGCAAGGGACAGGGGAAACAAGAGACCCAGTACTTC.

The sample holds many counts of this clonotype. The chain recombines TRBV27 with TRBJ2-7; the D gene is possibly TRBD2 (6 bases). CDR3 length: 22 residues. Germline V gives CDR1 MNHEY, CDR2 SMNVEV (reference sequence). V lost 4 bases and J 4 bases, leaving 38 bases between the germline ends. This chain's CDR3 is CASSSTLTPLATTGRRLYEQYF. CDR3 nucleotide sequence: TGTGCCAGCAGTTCGACTCTTACCCCACTAGCAACCACCGGAAGGAGGCTGTACGAGCAGTACTTC.

Details on this clonotype: Lacking the conserved final phenylalanine or tryptophan, this CDR3 likely reflects a read error. The rearrangement links TRBV29-1 to TRBJ1-1, with D perhaps TRBD1 (5 bases). The length of the CDR3 is 12 residues. Trimming took 0 bases from V and 8 from J, leaving 10 bases between them. Germline CDR1 is SQVTM and CDR2 is ANQGSEA. The CDR3 region has the DNA TGCAGCGTTGAAGACCCAGGGACCGAAGCTTTCCTT. Translating it yields CSVEDPGTEAFL.

This clonotype has ten or more counts. The chain uses TRBV24-1 and TRBJ2-1; D remains unclear. Trimming cost V 3 bases and J 5 bases, with 16 bases left between them. Germline V lookup: CDR1 KGHDR, CDR2 SFDVKD. The CDR3 loop spans 16 amino acids. The DNA for the CDR3 is TGTGCCACCAGTGATCCGGACCCGAAGGAGCACAATGAGCAGTTCTTC. Its protein is CATSDPDPKEHNEQFF.

This clonotype was recorded a few times. The rearrangement links TRBV24-1 to TRBJ2-3, with 13 bases fitting TRBD2. V trimming: 7 bases; J trimming: 0 bases; junction bases outside the gene matches: 3. CDR3 length equals 16 residues. The germline gives CDR1 KGHDR, CDR2 SFDVKD. Here the CDR3 reads CATSGTSGKSTDTQYF. The CDR3 bases are TGTGCCACCAGCGGGACTAGCGGGAAAAGCACAGATACGCAGTATTTT.

In this sample, this clonotype turned up a few times. The chain joins TRBV5-1 to TRBJ2-7; the match to TRBD2 covers 7 bases. The length of the CDR3 is 16 residues. The germline V gene encodes CDR1 SGHRS and CDR2 YFSETQ. The V gene end was trimmed by 4 bases and the J gene end by 2 bases; junction bases not matched to a gene: 12. DNA of the CDR3: TGCGCCAGCAGCCTGGGGGGGGGTTTAACAACCTACGAGCAGTACTTC. Its protein product is CASSLGGGLTTYEQYF. Complete variable domain (other parts from reference TRBV5-1 and TRBJ2-7): KAGVTQTPRYLIKTRGQQVTLSCSPISGHRSVSWYQQTPGQGLQFLFEYFSETQRNKGNFPGRFSGRQFSNSRSEMNVSTLELGDSALYLCASSLGGGLTTYEQYFGPGTRLTVT.

This clonotype was recorded a few times. The gene calls are TRBV5-1 and TRBJ1-2; 7 bases line up with TRBD1. The germline V gene has CDR1 SGHRS and CDR2 YFSETQ. Trimming cost V 4 bases and J 0 bases; bases outside gene matches: 9. This CDR3 is built from 16 residues. The chain's CDR3 is CASSTTRGASNYGYTF. CDR3 coding DNA: TGCGCCAGCAGCACGACCAGGGGGGCATCTAACTATGGCTACACCTTC.

The chain recombines TRBV7-9 with TRBJ2-2; TRBD2 aligns across 9 bases. Trimming cost V 3 bases and J 0 bases; bases outside gene matches: 20. Germline V gene lookup returns CDR1 SEHNR and CDR2 FQNEAQ (reference sequence). The CDR3 consists of 22 residues. In DNA form, the CDR3 reads TGTGCCAGCAGCTTGGAGATAGCTAGCGGGACATTAATAAACGCGAACACCGGGGAGCTGTTTTTT. Encoded protein: CASSLEIASGTLINANTGELFF.

The sample holds a few counts of this clonotype. The rearrangement uses TRBV9 and TRBJ2-2; the D gene is possibly TRBD2 (6 bases). The CDR3 sequence is 16 residues long. V gave up 0 bases and J gave up 1 base, with 10 bases separating them. Germline loops: CDR1 SGDLS, CDR2 YYNGEE. CDR3 region: CASSVELARNTGELFF. In DNA, the CDR3 is TGTGCCAGCAGCGTAGAACTAGCTAGGAACACCGGGGAGCTGTTTTTT.

This clonotype occurred a few times. The gene calls are TRBV3-1 and TRBJ1-1; D is ambiguous. Looked up from germline, CDR1 is LGHDT and CDR2 is YNNKEL (reference sequence). V was cut by 2 bases and J by 6 bases, with 7 bases left in between. This CDR3 spans 12 amino acids. The CDR3: CASSQSFAEAFF. CDR3 in DNA: TGTGCCAGCAGCCAAAGTTTCGCTGAAGCTTTCTTT.

This clonotype was observed many times. The V call is TRBV2, the J call TRBJ1-2; no clear D. The V gene's germline CDR1 is SNHLY and CDR2 FYNNEI. The V end lost 3 bases, the J end lost 4 bases, and 6 bases lay between the germline ends. The CDR3 sequence is 12 residues long. The CDR3 sequence: CASSEKVYGYTF. In nucleotides, the CDR3 is TGTGCCAGCAGTGAGAAGGTCTATGGCTACACCTTC.

This clonotype was counted a few times. The chain has TRBV3-1 and TRBJ2-7; tentative D call: TRBD2 (5 bases). There are 15 residues in the CDR3. The germline V gene encodes CDR1 LGHDT and CDR2 YNNKEL (reference sequence). Trimming cost V 1 base and J 3 bases, with 13 bases left between them. CDR3: CASSQGTLTIYEQYF. Here the CDR3 DNA reads TGTGCCAGCAGCCAAGGGACTTTAACTATCTACGAGCAGTACTTC.

Only a few counts were recorded for this clonotype. The V and J genes are TRBV5-1 and TRBJ2-7; D gene unclear. V lost 6 bases and J lost 2, with 12 bases in between. This CDR3 spans 13 amino acids. Germline V gene data show CDR1 as SGHRS and CDR2 as YFSETQ. The CDR3 DNA reads TGCGCCAGCACCCCGACTGGTGCCTACGAGCAGTACTTC. This encodes CASTPTGAYEQYF.

The gene calls are TRBV9 and TRBJ2-5, with TRBD2 matching 8 bases. Germline V gene sequence: CDR1 SGDLS, CDR2 YYNGEE. With 3 bases clipped from V and 0 bases from J, the junction kept 4 bases outside the gene matches. The CDR3 totals 15 residues. The CDR3 DNA reads as TGTGCCAGCAGCGCCGTAGCGGGGTACCAAGAGACCCAGTACTTC. Translation gives CASSAVAGYQETQYF.

This clonotype was picked up many times. The V call is TRBV7-9, the J call TRBJ2-1, with 11 nucleotides matching TRBD2. The CDR3 spans 17 residues. The ends lost 0 bases at V and 9 bases at J; junction bases unmatched: 10. Germline CDR1 and CDR2: SEHNR and FQNEAQ (reference sequence). CDR3 nucleotide sequence: TGTGCCAGCAGCTTAGCTGGGAGACTAGCGGGAAGAGCTGAGCAGTTCTTC. Its protein product is CASSLAGRLAGRAEQFF.